The text below deals with one T cell receptor beta chain. This entry belongs to a study of blood T cell repertoires in COVID-19. Study-level information: Whether acute or convalescent, the COVID-19 samples came from the United States, Italy and Spain.

Clones were read by immunoSEQ multiplex PCR, and TCRdb kept only the in-frame ones, dropping some. The sample contains under 95,000 clones, approximately 88% of which appear only once. Trimming cost V 1 base and J 3 bases; bases outside gene matches: 10. Germline loops: CDR1 LNHDA, CDR2 SQIVND (reference sequence). The CDR3 has 17 residues. Sequenced: peripheral blood. This chain links TRBV19 with TRBJ2-7; 9 bases line up with TRBD1. The clonotype was recovered from an elderly woman with active or convalescent COVID-19. CDR3 in amino acids: CASSIAVGTGRDYEQYF. Written as DNA, the CDR3 is TGTGCCAGTAGTATAGCGGTCGGGACAGGGAGAGACTACGAGCAGTACTTC.